Shown below are 11 T cell receptor beta chains from a single sample sequenced in a study of shared clonotypes between healthy human individuals. Measured with immunoSEQ multiplex PCR; TCRdb has only the in-frame clones, and not every one. The sample lists about 1.1 million clones, approximately 78% seen once, with about 0.52% in the top ten. Sample: memory CD4+ T cells from PBMCs. The subset is: CD45RA-negative fraction. All receptors derive from a man between 18 and 35 years old in good health. Some clones in this sample may be carry-over from other donors' samples.

The chain carries TRBV4-1 and TRBJ2-1; 8 nucleotides line up with TRBD2. The CDR3 runs to 19 residues. Germline CDR1 is MGHRA and CDR2 is YSYEKL. V lost 1 base and J lost 7; bases outside the gene matches: 18. Here the CDR3 DNA reads TGCGCCAGCAGCCAAGGGGCCCGTGGCAGCGGGAGAATTCAGAATGAGCAGTTCTTC. It encodes CASSQGARGSGRIQNEQFF.

About this clone: The same CDR3 arises from other DNA sequences in this sample as well. CDR3 protein: CASSWQGAYEQYF. For the CDR3, the DNA is TGCGCCAGCAGCTGGCAGGGGGCTTACGAGCAGTACTTC. The chain combines TRBV5-1 with TRBJ2-7, with 8 nucleotides matching TRBD1. CDR3 length: 13 residues. J lost 4 bases, V lost 3 bases, and 3 bases had no gene match. Germline loops: CDR1 SGHRS, CDR2 YFSETQ. Complete variable domain (other parts from reference TRBV5-1 and TRBJ2-7): KAGVTQTPRYLIKTRGQQVTLSCSPISGHRSVSWYQQTPGQGLQFLFEYFSETQRNKGNFPGRFSGRQFSNSRSEMNVSTLELGDSALYLCASSWQGAYEQYFGPGTRLTVT.

This sequence joins TRBV5-1 and TRBJ2-3, with D perhaps matching TRBD1 (6 bases). There are 13 residues in the CDR3. Between the trimmed V and J ends, which lost 2 bases and 9 bases, there was a span of 13 bases. Germline CDR1 is SGHRS and CDR2 is YFSETQ. The CDR3 sequence: CASSFDVTGTQYF. For the CDR3, the DNA is TGCGCCAGCAGCTTTGATGTGACAGGAACGCAGTATTTT. The full variable domain, its missing parts supplied by reference TRBV5-1 and TRBJ2-3, is KAGVTQTPRYLIKTRGQQVTLSCSPISGHRSVSWYQQTPGQGLQFLFEYFSETQRNKGNFPGRFSGRQFSNSRSEMNVSTLELGDSALYLCASSFDVTGTQYFGPGTRLTVL.

The chain has TRBV5-1 and TRBJ2-3; D might be TRBD2 (6 bases). The CDR3 runs 15 residues. Germline V gene data show CDR1 as SGHRS and CDR2 as YFSETQ. V lost 4 bases to trimming and J lost 2 bases, with 14 bases between them. CDR3 in amino acids: CASSLTGVNTDTQYF. CDR3 DNA sequence: TGCGCCAGCAGCCTAACGGGGGTAAACACAGATACGCAGTATTTT.

The chain couples TRBV6-1 to TRBJ1-5; the D is unclear. From germline, CDR1 is MNHNS and CDR2 SASEGT. The CDR3 is 12 residues long. V dropped 10 bases and J dropped 9 bases, with 16 bases sitting between them. The CDR3 DNA reads TGTGCCACCTCCCCGGTCCAGTCGCCCCAGCATTTT. Protein: CATSPVQSPQHF.

The J gene is TRBJ2-5, the V gene TRBV7-2; TRBD2 matches 12 bases. V lost 5 bases, J lost 5 bases, and 3 bases stayed unmatched. Germline assignment: CDR1 SGHTA and CDR2 FQGNSA. The CDR3 totals 14 residues. The CDR3 is CASSPSGRAETQYF. CDR3 coding DNA: TGTGCCAGCAGCCCTAGCGGGAGGGCCGAGACCCAGTACTTC. Full variable domain (missing parts from reference TRBV7-2 and TRBJ2-5): GAGVSQSPSNKVTEKGKDVELRCDPISGHTALYWYRQSLGQGLEFLIYFQGNSAPDKSGLPSDRFSAERTGGSVSTLTIQRTQQEDSAVYLCASSPSGRAETQYFGPGTRLLVL.

The chain has TRBV6-4 and TRBJ1-2; D is uncertain. The germline V and J ends were trimmed by 0 bases and 8 bases, with 7 bases remaining between them. Germline CDR1 is MRHNA and CDR2 is SNTAGT. CDR3 length: 12 amino acids. The CDR3 DNA sequence: TGTGCCAGCAGTGACTCCCTTCTGGGCTACACCTTC. It translates to CASSDSLLGYTF.

The rearrangement uses TRBV18 and TRBJ2-7; possible D gene TRBD1, 5 bases. This CDR3 comprises 13 residues. Between the trimmed V and J ends, which lost 5 bases and 2 bases, there was a span of 10 bases. Germline CDR1 and CDR2: KGHSH and LQKENI. The CDR3 loop is CASSAAGTYEQYF. The CDR3 DNA sequence: TGTGCCAGCTCAGCTGCAGGGACCTACGAGCAGTACTTC.

As regards this clone: A read error may explain this, as a much larger clone is one base away. The CDR3 spells CTSSLQETQYF. CDR3 sequence (DNA): TGCACCAGCAGCCTCCAAGAGACCCAGTACTTC. The chain is built from TRBV1 and TRBJ2-5. TRBV1 is given as a pseudogene. CDR3 size: 11 residues.

The chain has TRBV27 and TRBJ2-1, with TRBD2 matching 8 bases. Looked up from germline, CDR1 is MNHEY and CDR2 is SMNVEV (reference sequence). The CDR3 length is 14 residues. V lost 0 bases and J lost 12; bases outside the gene matches: 7. In DNA, the CDR3 is TGTGCCAGCAGTTTATCCCAGCGGGAGATCGGGCAGTTCTTC. Its translation: CASSLSQREIGQFF.

The rearrangement joins TRBV5-4 to TRBJ2-5; the D gene is possibly TRBD2 (6 bases). Germline V gene sequence: CDR1 SGHNT, CDR2 YYREEE (reference sequence). The CDR3 sequence is 16 residues long. Trimming shortened V by 4 bases and J by 4 bases, and 20 bases separated the two germline ends. The CDR3 DNA reads as TGTGCCAGCAGCCCCACTAGCCTGGGAGTAAGAGAGACCCAGTACTTC. Translation: CASSPTSLGVRETQYF.